This T cell receptor beta chain was sequenced in a study of pediatric ulcerative colitis. Overall study context: Most patients had pancolitis, and two had left-sided colitis. Notes on the study in general: No controls had the two rectal clonotypes shared by ulcerative colitis patients.

TCRdb's copy holds only in-frame clones and misses some; the assay was immunoSEQ multiplex PCR. The sample yields 30,000 to 45,000 clones, around 78% seen once. A note on this clone: As yet, its antigen is unknown.

This CDR3 region has 15 residues. The rearrangement joins TRBV12-1 to TRBJ1-1. TRBV12-1 is classified as a pseudogene. The TCR comes from a girl between 5 and 17 years old with moderate ulcerative colitis. The sample was blood. For the CDR3, the DNA is TGTGCCAGCAGAGACCCCGCTGGGGGGAACACTGAAGCTTTCTTT. Protein: CASRDPAGGNTEAFF.